Sequencing of this TCR beta chain was carried out in a study of cytomegalovirus exposure and HLA in healthy donors. With regard to this clone: The antigen is not known.

The data were produced by immunoSEQ multiplex PCR, yet TCRdb's version contains in-frame clones alone and is incomplete. This table has about 130,000 clones, around 92% appearing once. Study-level results: The investigators catalogued 150 or so TCR beta chains as cytomegalovirus-associated.

The specimen sequenced was PBMCs. The source is a man aged 25 to 45 in good health and CMV-seronegative.

The CDR3 nucleotides read TGTGCCAGCAGCCGCAGGGACACCGGGGAGCTGTTTTTT. It is translated as CASSRRDTGELFF. The V call is TRBV7-2, the J call TRBJ2-2; D possibly corresponds to TRBD1 (5 bases). This CDR3 is 13 amino acids long. Looked up from germline, CDR1 is SGHTA and CDR2 is FQGNSA. Trimming stripped 5 bases from V and 3 bases from J, with 7 bases between.